The entry below gives a single T cell receptor beta chain sequence along with its context. This sample is part of a study of control samples from healthy donors and cancer patients. Repertoires were generated with immunoSEQ multiplex PCR, while TCRdb's copy carries only in-frame clones and drops some. The table shows some 160,000 clones, with roughly nine tenths occurring only once. The CDR3 extends over 12 amino acids. The germline gives CDR1 SEHNR, CDR2 FQNEAQ (reference sequence). The V gene lost 0 bases and the J gene lost 4 bases, with 3 bases spanning the gap. The chain combines TRBV7-9 with TRBJ1-2, with D unclear. The sequencing sample was made of blood. This receptor was identified in a man aged 25-45 years in good health. CDR3 bases: TGTGCCAGCAGCTTAGCCGCCTATGGCTACACCTTC. Residues: CASSLAAYGYTF.